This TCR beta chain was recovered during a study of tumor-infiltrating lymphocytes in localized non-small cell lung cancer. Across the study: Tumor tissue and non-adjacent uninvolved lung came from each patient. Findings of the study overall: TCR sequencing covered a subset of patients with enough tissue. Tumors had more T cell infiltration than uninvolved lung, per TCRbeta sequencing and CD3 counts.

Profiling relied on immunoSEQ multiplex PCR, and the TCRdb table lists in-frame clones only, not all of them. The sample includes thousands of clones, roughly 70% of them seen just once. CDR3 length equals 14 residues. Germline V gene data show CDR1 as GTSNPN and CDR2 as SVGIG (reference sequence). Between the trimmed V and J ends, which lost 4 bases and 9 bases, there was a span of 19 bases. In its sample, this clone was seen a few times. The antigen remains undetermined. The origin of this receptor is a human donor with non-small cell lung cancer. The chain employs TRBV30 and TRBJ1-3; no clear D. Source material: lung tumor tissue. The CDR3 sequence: CAWTRGLLRGTIYF. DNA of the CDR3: TGTGCCTGGACCCGCGGGTTACTGCGGGGCACCATATATTTT.